This T cell receptor (beta chain) was recorded in a study of OX40 agonist ivuxolimab in advanced cancers. Regarding the complete study: Ivuxolimab was an agonistic, fully human IgG2 monoclonal antibody directed against OX40 (CD134), a costimulatory receptor. The monotherapy dose-escalation portion (N ≈ 52 patients) of the phase I ivuxolimab trial is reported in the paper. Intravenous ivuxolimab was administered to patients every 2 weeks at six dose levels: 0.01, 0.1, 0.3, 1.5, 3 and 10 mg/kg. Peripheral TCRbeta sequencing aimed to test whether ivuxolimab altered TCR sequence diversity and caused clonal T-cell expansion. Three dose-escalation patients achieved partial responses, one with hepatocellular carcinoma and two with cutaneous melanoma. Prior anti-PD-1, anti-PD-L1 or anti-CTLA-4 therapy was permitted, and checkpoint inhibitors had been received by roughly 40% of dose-escalation patients. Of the roughly 51 patients in dose escalation, some 20 had hepatocellular carcinoma, some 15 had melanoma, 9 had renal cell carcinoma and 9 had head and neck cancer. In the dose-escalation cohort, 82.7% of patients were male, and the mean age was approximately 60 years, with a range of about 20 to 79. Points the paper makes about the study in general: On average, CD8+ T cells showed more expanded clones than CD4+ T cells after ivuxolimab. The antigen specificity of the clonally expanded peripheral T cells was not determined. In partial responders in the 0.1-3.0 mg/kg groups, normalized peripheral clonal expansion was found to be among the lowest, especially among CD8+ T cells. Low levels of normalized T-cell clonal expansion were also seen in some nonresponding patients. At doses from 0.1 to 3.0 mg/kg, clonal expansion was seen in both CD4+ and CD8+ blood T cells between baseline and week 6.

The germline V gene supplies CDR1 SGHDT and CDR2 YYEEEE. V loses 0 bases of germline sequence and J loses 1 base, and the interval between the two ends is 4 bases. Including cysteine and phenylalanine, the CDR3 has 13 amino acids. Only the CDR3 DNA stays, 39 bases, in frame from base 1. The trial excluded patients who had a history of autoimmune disease or who were on systemic immunosuppression. Peripheral blood for TCR sequencing was collected from all dose cohorts at baseline, on cycle 4 day 1, and on cycle 7 day 1. Samples came from an open-label, multicenter, first-in-human phase I dose-escalation trial of ivuxolimab. Adults with locally advanced or metastatic melanoma, renal cell, hepatocellular, or head and neck squamous cell carcinoma were enrolled in the trial. Before TCR sequencing, CD4+ and CD8+ T cells were separately sorted from peripheral blood. With respect to this clone: This clone's antigen is unknown. No much larger clone exists at a distance of one base, and base qualities are not known. Within the sample, other DNA sequences also encode this same CDR3.

To sequence the TCRbeta CDR3 region, genomic DNA was isolated from the sorted cells. The immunoSEQ Assay was used for sequencing of TCRbeta CDR3 regions. The clones in this table, taken by TCRdb from immuneACCESS, are in-frame only. Not every clone is retained; where verified, under half of the shortfall comes from an unresolved V gene, and the cause of the rest is unknown. For this sample there are more than 60,000 clones; approximately 94% appear just once. The leading ten clones occupy less than 20% of the sample. Recombination linked TRBV5-6 to TRBJ1-1; the D gene is not confidently resolved. The TCR originated in an adult with an advanced solid tumor such as melanoma, head and neck, liver or kidney cancer. The input for sequencing was CD4+ or CD8+ T cells sorted from blood, taken in a trial of the OX40 agonist ivuxolimab. The CDR3 here reads CASSLGGNTEAFF. In nucleotide form, the sequence is TGTGCCAGCAGCTTGGGCGGGAACACTGAAGCTTTCTTT.